What follows are 18 T cell receptor beta chains derived from one specimen sequenced in a study of T cells in Graves' hyperthyroidism and ophthalmopathy. TCR beta CDR3 region amplification was performed from RNA transcripts. The primer set for the first-round RT-PCR of the TCR CDR3 was HTBI. TCRdb recomputed calls from the multiplex PCR reads with MiXCR, one row per CDR3 protein. This sample yields a few hundred thousand distinct CDR3 sequences, of which more than 15% are seen a single time; around 3.5% belongs to the top ten. The source material was blood. These receptors came from a woman in her 40s with Graves' ophthalmopathy.

This clonotype came up once. V is TRBV19 and J is TRBJ1-2; 8 bases align to TRBD1. CDR3 length equals 13 residues. Germline V CDR1 and CDR2: LNHDA, SQIVND (reference sequence). Trimming at V came to 2 bases and at J to 6 bases, leaving 2 bases not matched to a gene. CDR3 nucleotides: TGTGCCAGTAGTATACAGGGGGCTCATGGCTACACCTTC. Its translation is CASSIQGAHGYTF.

The rearrangement uses TRBV6-2 or TRBV6-3 and TRBJ2-2, with D possibly TRBD1 on 5 matching bases. Trimming removed 4 bases from V and 6 bases from J, with 24 bases in between. The CDR3 sequence is 18 residues long. Germline CDR1 MNHEY, CDR2 SVGEGT. As DNA, the CDR3 is TGTGCCAGCAGTTCCCAAGTCCACAGGCTGATTAGAGCCGGGGAGCTGTTTTTT. It specifies CASSSQVHRLIRAGELFF.

J is TRBJ1-1 and V is TRBV20-1; no clear D. The CDR3 loop spans 14 amino acids. Trimming removed 5 bases at V and 4 bases at J, with 17 bases between. Germline assignment: CDR1 DFQATT and CDR2 SNEGSKA (reference sequence). Here the CDR3 DNA reads TGCAGTGCTCCGGACTTAAAGGATAGCACTGAAGCTTTCTTT. Its protein is CSAPDLKDSTEAFF.

The rearrangement links TRBV5-5 to TRBJ1-1, with D perhaps TRBD1 (5 bases). The V end was cut by 0 bases, the J end by 0 bases, with 9 bases between. Germline lookup yields CDR1 SGHKS and CDR2 YYEKEE (reference sequence). There are 15 residues in the CDR3. The CDR3 here is CASSLVGRVNTEAFF. The CDR3 nucleotides read TGTGCCAGCAGCTTGGTTGGCAGGGTGAACACTGAAGCTTTCTTT.

The V call is TRBV20-1, the J call TRBJ1-2, with 10 bases that match TRBD1. Germline trimming cut 4 bases from V and 6 bases from J; bases unmatched to any gene: 23. The CDR3 covers 19 residues. Germline CDR1 reads DFQATT; CDR2 reads SNEGSKA (reference sequence). The CDR3, as DNA: TGCAGTGCTATCACCCTAATACCGGGACAGGGGATCCCGCTCCATGGCTACACCTTC. Translating it yields CSAITLIPGQGIPLHGYTF.

The chain combines TRBV20-1 with TRBJ2-2, with a possible D match to TRBD1 (5 bases). V was pared by 1 base and J by 7 bases, with 16 bases between. The CDR3 length is 15 residues. Germline CDR1 and CDR2: DFQATT and SNEGSKA (reference sequence). Written as DNA, the CDR3 is TGCAGTGCTAGAGGTGCAGGGTTGGCAGGCGGGGAGCTGTTTTTT. Its translation: CSARGAGLAGGELFF.

This clonotype was detected ten times or more. The V call is TRBV27, the J call TRBJ2-1; 12 nucleotides agree with TRBD2. Germline V gene sequence: CDR1 MNHEY, CDR2 SMNVEV (reference sequence). Losses at the gene ends were 5 bases for V and 9 bases for J; bases not matched to a gene: 8. The CDR3 is 15 residues long. For the CDR3, the DNA is TGTGCCAGCAGTCCCAGACTAGCGGGAGTACCTGAGCAGTTCTTC. It codes for CASSPRLAGVPEQFF.

The genes are TRBV6-1 and TRBJ2-1; 11 positions match TRBD1. With 7 bases clipped from V and 4 bases from J, the junction kept 6 bases outside the gene matches. CDR1 is MNHNS, CDR2 SASEGT, per germline. CDR3 length: 15 residues. This chain's CDR3 is CASTPGQGVYNEQFF. CDR3 sequence (DNA): TGTGCCAGCACCCCGGGACAGGGGGTTTACAATGAGCAGTTCTTC.

This clonotype was seen a few times. V is TRBV25-1 and J is TRBJ2-2; a possible D gene is TRBD1 (5 bases). This CDR3 region has 15 residues. The V end lost 3 bases, the J end lost 2 bases, and 10 bases lay between the germline ends. CDR1 is MGHDK, CDR2 SYGVNS, per germline. Here the CDR3 reads CASSELQGNTGELFF. As DNA, the CDR3 is TGTGCCAGCAGTGAGCTTCAGGGTAACACCGGGGAGCTGTTTTTT.

The CDR3, as DNA: TGTGCCTGGAATGCGGACAGGACAGCTTTCTTT. This codes for CAWNADRTAFF. This chain links TRBV30 with TRBJ1-1; 7 nucleotides agree with TRBD1. CDR3 length: 11 residues. The trim removed 4 bases at V and 10 bases at J, leaving 6 bases unmatched. Germline V gene lookup returns CDR1 GTSNPN and CDR2 SVGIG (reference sequence).

This clonotype showed up many times. The CDR3 region is CASRGGGYGYTF. The CDR3 DNA is TGTGCCAGCAGAGGAGGGGGGTATGGCTACACCTTC. V gene TRBV2 combines with J gene TRBJ1-2; TRBD1 is a possible D gene (6 bases). In germline, CDR1 is SNHLY, CDR2 FYNNEI. Trimming shortened V by 6 bases and J by 5 bases, and 10 bases separated the two germline ends. CDR3 length: 12 residues.

There are many counts of this clonotype. The V and J genes are TRBV2 and TRBJ1-5; D uncertain. The ends were cut back, 6 bases at V and 2 bases at J, with 14 bases in the middle. The CDR3 is made up of 15 amino acids. Looked up from germline, CDR1 is SNHLY and CDR2 is FYNNEI. CDR3 DNA sequence: TGTGCCAGCAGGCAAGGATCTGAGGGCAATCAGCCCCAGCATTTT. Protein product: CASRQGSEGNQPQHF.

This clonotype was seen repeatedly, ten times or more. The rearrangement links TRBV2 to TRBJ2-5; D is possibly TRBD1 or TRBD2 (5 bases each). Trimming shortened V by 8 bases and J by 2 bases, and 12 bases separated the two germline ends. Germline V gives CDR1 SNHLY, CDR2 FYNNEI. The CDR3 consists of 13 residues. CDR3 amino acids: CASLAREQETQYF. The CDR3 DNA sequence: TGTGCCAGCCTCGCCAGGGAGCAAGAGACCCAGTACTTC.

A few counts support this clonotype. The gene calls are TRBV12-3 or TRBV12-4 and TRBJ1-1, with unresolved D. The V end lost 4 bases, the J end lost 4 bases, and 10 bases lay between the germline ends. This CDR3 comprises 13 residues. CDR3 loop: CASSYRGTTEAFF. CDR3 in DNA: TGTGCCAGCAGTTACAGAGGAACCACTGAAGCTTTCTTT.

This clonotype was seen at least ten times. V is TRBV7-2 and J is TRBJ1-4, with D hard to call. Trimming removed 5 bases at V and 4 bases at J, with 11 bases between. The CDR3 spans 14 residues. CDR1 and CDR2 (germline): SGHTA, FQGNSA. The CDR3 DNA follows: TGTGCCAGCAGCGACTCAGGTCTTAATGAAAAACTGTTTTTT. Translating gives CASSDSGLNEKLFF.

This clonotype was recorded a few times. The rearrangement uses TRBV19 and TRBJ1-5; D is unresolved. The CDR3 is 15 residues long. Trimming left V 7 bases short and J 2 bases short, with 15 bases between. Germline V gene sequence: CDR1 LNHDA, CDR2 SQIVND (reference sequence). Here the CDR3 reads CASNQGLGGNQPQHF. In nucleotides, the CDR3 is TGTGCCAGTAATCAAGGGTTGGGAGGCAATCAGCCCCAGCATTTT.

The chain recombines TRBV27 with TRBJ2-7; either TRBD1 or TRBD2 may fit D (5 bases each). The V gene's germline CDR1 is MNHEY and CDR2 SMNVEV (reference sequence). Deletions cut 5 bases from V and 3 bases from J, with 14 bases between. This CDR3 contains 14 residues. CDR3 amino acids: CASSGRDGGYEQYF. DNA for the CDR3: TGTGCCAGCAGTGGCCGGGACGGAGGCTACGAGCAGTACTTC.

As regards this clonotype: Given a much more abundant clone one base away, this may be a read error. The V gene is TRBV2, the J gene TRBJ2-5; D gene uncertain. The length of the CDR3 is 13 residues. Germline-derived CDR1 and CDR2 are SNHLY and FYNNEI. CDR3 coding DNA: TGTGCCAGCAGCAAGCAAGAGCAAGAGACCCAGCACTTC. It codes for CASSKQEQETQHF.